The 32 T cell receptor beta chains presented below share a single source sample, sequenced in a study of blood T cell repertoires in COVID-19. Assay used: immunoSEQ multiplex PCR; TCRdb lists only in-frame clones, some missing. There are 20,000 to 25,000 clones in the sample; roughly 89% occur only once, and 5.5% to 7.5% lies in the top ten. The sequenced material came from peripheral blood. The receptors were sampled from a woman of 80 years or more with active COVID-19.

V usage is TRBV11-1 and J usage is TRBJ1-1, with TRBD1 identical over 7 bases. Germline CDR1 SGHAT, CDR2 FQDESV (reference sequence). V shed 3 bases and J 4 bases; nucleotides not matched to a gene: 11. This CDR3 comprises 16 residues. The DNA of the CDR3 is TGTGCCAGCAGCTTTTTAGAGGGGGCGCAGACCACTGAAGCTTTCTTT. It encodes CASSFLEGAQTTEAFF.

This clone showed up just a few times. The gene calls are TRBV10-2 and TRBJ2-7; D is possibly TRBD1 (6 bases). The CDR3 loop spans 12 amino acids. Germline assignment: CDR1 WSHSY and CDR2 SAAADI. Deletions cut 8 bases from V and 3 bases from J, with 11 bases between. CDR3 sequence reads: CASLRGDYEQYF. The CDR3 nucleotides read TGCGCCAGCCTCAGGGGAGACTACGAGCAGTACTTC.

V is TRBV13 and J is TRBJ2-4, with 8 bases that match TRBD2. The CDR3 runs to 16 residues. The junction had 15 bases not matched to a gene; V was cut back by 5 bases and J by 9 bases. The germline CDR1 and CDR2 sequences are PRHDT and FYEKMQ (reference sequence). This CDR3 reads CASSRRGEPTRFIQYF. CDR3 nucleotides: TGTGCCAGCAGCCGGCGGGGGGAGCCCACCCGATTCATTCAGTACTTC.

This chain joins TRBV19 and TRBJ2-7; possible D gene TRBD1, 6 bases. V was pared by 1 base and J by 6 bases, with 22 bases between. CDR1 and CDR2 (germline): LNHDA, SQIVND (reference sequence). The CDR3 runs 17 residues. CDR3 region: CASSIGSGTSSSSEQYF. The CDR3 coding sequence is TGTGCCAGTAGTATAGGATCCGGGACATCTTCGTCTTCCGAGCAGTACTTC.

This clone was observed a handful of times. The genes are TRBV3-1 (or the pseudogene TRBV3-2) and TRBJ1-5; a weak D match, TRBD1 (5 bases). With 4 bases removed from V and 6 bases from J, the gap between germline ends came to 13 bases. Germline V CDR1 and CDR2: LGHDT, YNNKEL (reference sequence). The CDR3 has 14 amino acids. CDR3 sequence: CASSPLREGQPQHF. The CDR3 DNA follows: TGTGCCAGCAGCCCGCTCAGGGAGGGTCAGCCCCAGCATTTT.

V is TRBV19 and J is TRBJ1-2; 12 nucleotides agree with TRBD1. This CDR3 comprises 15 residues. V dropped 4 bases and J dropped 7; count of bases not matched to a gene: 7. Germline CDR1 is LNHDA and CDR2 is SQIVND (reference sequence). CDR3 protein: CASSTAGQGAGGYTF. The CDR3 DNA sequence: TGTGCCAGTAGTACCGCGGGACAGGGGGCAGGTGGCTACACCTTC. The complete variable domain, with remaining parts taken from reference TRBV19 and TRBJ1-2, reads DGGITQSPKYLFRKEGQNVTLSCEQNLNHDAMYWYRQDPGQGLRLIYYSQIVNDFQKGDIAEGYSVSREKKESFPLTVTSAQKNPTAFYLCASSTAGQGAGGYTFGSGTRLTVV.

CDR3 sequence: CASSFPRLADTSRETQYF. CDR3 nucleotide sequence: TGTGCCAGCAGTTTTCCACGACTAGCGGACACTTCCAGGGAGACCCAGTACTTC. This rearrangement joins TRBV6-2 or TRBV6-3 to TRBJ2-5, with TRBD2 identical over 9 bases. J was trimmed by 5 bases and V by 4 bases; bases with no gene match: 17. The CDR3 totals 18 residues. Germline lookup yields CDR1 MNHEY and CDR2 SVGEGT.

The V and J genes are TRBV6-6 and TRBJ1-2; 7 nucleotides align to TRBD1. CDR3 length: 13 amino acids. Germline trimming cut 2 bases from V and 8 bases from J; bases unmatched to any gene: 5. Germline assignment: CDR1 MNHNY and CDR2 SVGAGI (reference sequence). In DNA form, the CDR3 reads TGTGCCAGCAGTTACGAGGGGGCCGGGGGCTACACCTTC. Its protein is CASSYEGAGGYTF.

The chain uses TRBV9 and TRBJ2-5; 9 bases match TRBD1. The V segment lost 0 bases and the J segment 2 bases; nucleotides outside the gene matches: 2. Germline loops: CDR1 SGDLS, CDR2 YYNGEE. This CDR3 has 15 residues. The CDR3 loop is CASSVDGTGQETQYF. The DNA for the CDR3 is TGTGCCAGCAGCGTAGACGGGACAGGGCAAGAGACCCAGTACTTC.

The chain links TRBV6-5 to TRBJ1-1, with 10 bases lining up with TRBD1. There are 15 residues in the CDR3. CDR1 and CDR2 (germline): MNHEY, SVGAGI. The V segment lost 4 bases and the J segment 3 bases; nucleotides outside the gene matches: 5. In DNA form, the CDR3 reads TGTGCCAGCAGTTCCAGAGGACAGGGGGACACTGAAGCTTTCTTT. Translated: CASSSRGQGDTEAFF.

The chain carries TRBV5-5 and TRBJ2-7; possible D gene TRBD1, 5 bases. In germline, CDR1 is SGHKS, CDR2 YYEKEE (reference sequence). The germline V and J ends were trimmed by 4 bases and 5 bases, with 16 bases remaining between them. The CDR3 has 14 residues. CDR3 bases: TGTGCCAGCAGCCACACAAACACAGGAGACGAGCAGTACTTC. Its translation: CASSHTNTGDEQYF.

The chain employs TRBV25-1 and TRBJ1-2, with D possibly matching TRBD1 (5 bases). The CDR3 is 13 residues long. Germline lookup yields CDR1 MGHDK and CDR2 SYGVNS. Trimming pared 7 bases from V and 0 bases from J, leaving 9 bases between. The CDR3 here is CASNQGTNYGYTF. The CDR3 DNA follows: TGTGCCAGCAACCAGGGTACTAACTATGGCTACACCTTC.

The chain combines TRBV7-2 with TRBJ2-5, with a tentative D call TRBD2 (6 bases). The germline V and J ends were trimmed by 5 bases and 4 bases, with 14 bases remaining between them. The V gene's germline CDR1 is SGHTA and CDR2 FQGNSA. The CDR3 runs to 14 residues. In DNA, the CDR3 is TGTGCCAGCAGCCCGACGGGACTTTTAGAGACCCAGTACTTC. Encoded protein: CASSPTGLLETQYF. Full variable domain (rest looked up from reference TRBV7-2 and TRBJ2-5): GAGVSQSPSNKVTEKGKDVELRCDPISGHTALYWYRQSLGQGLEFLIYFQGNSAPDKSGLPSDRFSAERTGGSVSTLTIQRTQQEDSAVYLCASSPTGLLETQYFGPGTRLLVL.

The CDR3 coding sequence is TGTGCCAGCAGCCTCAGGGACAAGGCTGATAGCAATCAGCCCCAGCATTTT. It specifies CASSLRDKADSNQPQHF. V gene TRBV13 combines with J gene TRBJ1-5; the D gene is possibly TRBD1 (6 bases). CDR3 length: 17 residues. Germline CDR1 is PRHDT and CDR2 is FYEKMQ (reference sequence). Deletions cut 5 bases from V and 0 bases from J, with 17 bases between.

The CDR3 sequence is CASSLAGVAAKNIQYF. In DNA, the CDR3 is TGTGCCAGCAGCTTGGCCGGGGTGGCGGCCAAAAACATTCAGTACTTC. The chain couples TRBV5-8 to TRBJ2-4; D perhaps matches TRBD2 (5 bases). The germline CDR1 and CDR2 sequences are SGHTS and YDEGEE. The CDR3 covers 16 residues. V was clipped by 0 bases and J by 1 base, with 11 bases between them.

The chain combines TRBV7-9 with TRBJ2-1; D might be TRBD2 (5 bases). V lost 2 bases and J lost 5, with 16 bases in between. Germline lookup yields CDR1 SEHNR and CDR2 FQNEAQ (reference sequence). The CDR3 is made up of 16 amino acids. The CDR3 DNA reads TGTGCCAGCAGCTTAATGGGAGTAGTTCCCAACAATGAGCAGTTCTTC. It codes for CASSLMGVVPNNEQFF.

The chain combines TRBV7-2 with TRBJ2-1; TRBD1 aligns across 11 bases. With 3 bases clipped from V and 6 bases from J, the junction kept 1 base outside the gene matches. There are 14 residues in the CDR3. Looked up from germline, CDR1 is SGHTA and CDR2 is FQGNSA. DNA for the CDR3: TGTGCCAGCAGCTTTGGGACAGGGGGCAATGAGCAGTTCTTC. Translation: CASSFGTGGNEQFF.

V and J are TRBV7-9 and TRBJ1-2, with D hard to call. Trimming removed 4 bases from V and 4 bases from J, with 10 bases in between. Germline-derived CDR1 and CDR2 are SEHNR and FQNEAQ (reference sequence). The CDR3 has 13 residues. The CDR3 reads CASSYRDAYGYTF. CDR3 in DNA: TGTGCCAGCAGCTACCGAGATGCCTATGGCTACACCTTC. The variable domain in full, with the rest retrieved from reference TRBV7-9 and TRBJ1-2, is DTGVSQNPRHKITKRGQNVTFRCDPISEHNRLYWYRQTLGQGPEFLTYFQNEAQLEKSRLLSDRFSAERPKGSFSTLEIQRTEQGDSAMYLCASSYRDAYGYTFGSGTRLTVV.

The chain is built from TRBV30 and TRBJ2-7, with TRBD1 as a possible D gene (5 bases). Trimming left V 0 bases short and J 2 bases short, with 8 bases between. This CDR3 is built from 13 residues. Germline values: CDR1 GTSNPN, CDR2 SVGIG (reference sequence). The CDR3, as DNA: TGTGCCTGGAGTGTAGACAGAACCTACGAGCAGTACTTC. Residues: CAWSVDRTYEQYF.

J is TRBJ2-7 and V is TRBV6-4; perhaps TRBD2 as D (5 bases). Germline V lookup: CDR1 MRHNA, CDR2 SNTAGT. V dropped 0 bases and J dropped 0 bases, with 12 bases sitting between them. The CDR3 extends over 16 amino acids. The chain's CDR3 is CASSDSRGYPSYEQYF. The CDR3 nucleotides are TGTGCCAGCAGTGACTCGAGAGGGTACCCCTCCTACGAGCAGTACTTC.

V gene TRBV9 combines with J gene TRBJ1-4; D perhaps matches TRBD1 (6 bases). V shed 4 bases and J shed 5 bases, with 21 bases lying between them. CDR1 SGDLS and CDR2 YYNGEE come from the germline V gene. The CDR3 has 17 amino acids. CDR3: CASSQGGGWGLNEKLFF. CDR3 nucleotides: TGTGCCAGCAGCCAGGGCGGGGGCTGGGGCTTAAATGAAAAACTGTTTTTT. The variable domain in full, completed from reference TRBV9 and TRBJ1-4, reads DSGVTQTPKHLITATGQRVTLRCSPRSGDLSVYWYQQSLDQGLQFLIQYYNGEERAKGNILERFSAQQFPDLHSELNLSSLELGDSALYFCASSQGGGWGLNEKLFFGSGTQLSVL.

Only a few counts were recorded for this clone. The rearrangement uses TRBV7-3 and TRBJ2-7; possibly TRBD1 for D (6 bases). The CDR3 runs 14 residues. The ends were cut back, 1 base at V and 0 bases at J, with 7 bases in the middle. Germline V gene sequence: CDR1 SGHTA, CDR2 FQGTGA. The CDR3 protein is CASSLKGDSYEQYF. In DNA, the CDR3 is TGTGCCAGCAGCTTAAAGGGGGACTCCTACGAGCAGTACTTC.

This chain joins TRBV7-9 and TRBJ1-4, with 8 bases matching TRBD1. CDR3 length: 17 amino acids. Germline CDR1 is SEHNR and CDR2 is FQNEAQ (reference sequence). V dropped 3 bases and J dropped 0; count of bases not matched to a gene: 6. The CDR3: CASSFHRGTATNEKLFF. The CDR3 DNA follows: TGTGCCAGCAGCTTTCACAGGGGGACTGCAACTAATGAAAAACTGTTTTTT.

The chain joins TRBV18 to TRBJ2-7; 7 bases are a match to TRBD2. CDR1 is KGHSH and CDR2 is LQKENI in the germline V gene. The CDR3 consists of 15 residues. Trimming at V came to 0 bases and at J to 6 bases, leaving 8 bases not matched to a gene. The CDR3 DNA follows: TGTGCCAGCTCACCACCCGGGGGGTCAATGAGCGAGCAGTACTTC. Its translation is CASSPPGGSMSEQYF.

The chain joins TRBV4-3 to TRBJ2-1; D possibly corresponds to TRBD1 (5 bases). CDR3 length equals 15 residues. Germline V CDR1 and CDR2: LGHNA, YSLEER. V was pared by 0 bases and J by 8 bases, with 14 bases between. The CDR3 DNA reads TGCGCCAGCAGCCAAGAAAGGGGTACGTTCTATGAGCAGTTCTTC. This sequence encodes CASSQERGTFYEQFF.

The chain couples TRBV2 to TRBJ2-3, with TRBD2 matching 11 bases. Trimming at V came to 3 bases and at J to 5 bases, leaving 4 bases not matched to a gene. CDR3 length equals 15 residues. Per the germline V gene, CDR1 is SNHLY and CDR2 is FYNNEI. The CDR3 protein is CASSDSGGARDTQYF. CDR3 DNA sequence: TGTGCCAGCAGTGATAGCGGGGGGGCTAGAGATACGCAGTATTTT.

The genes are TRBV5-1 and TRBJ2-1; TRBD2 matches at 8 bases. Per germline, CDR1 SGHRS and CDR2 YFSETQ. This CDR3 is 15 amino acids long. V shed 4 bases and J 3 bases; nucleotides not matched to a gene: 6. CDR3 sequence reads: CASSPAGVNYNEQFF. The CDR3 region has the DNA TGCGCCAGCAGCCCAGCGGGGGTCAACTACAATGAGCAGTTCTTC.

The V gene is TRBV7-2, the J gene TRBJ2-5; 7 nucleotides agree with TRBD1. The CDR3 sequence is 15 residues long. Germline CDR1 reads SGHTA; CDR2 reads FQGNSA. The trim removed 5 bases at V and 4 bases at J, leaving 10 bases unmatched. The CDR3 reads CASSPQTGLGETQYF. For the CDR3, the DNA is TGTGCCAGCAGCCCGCAGACAGGGCTAGGAGAGACCCAGTACTTC.

The chain combines TRBV19 with TRBJ1-1; perhaps TRBD1 as D (6 bases). The germline gives CDR1 LNHDA, CDR2 SQIVND (reference sequence). The CDR3 has 14 amino acids. V was clipped by 3 bases and J by 1 base, with 9 bases between them. In DNA, the CDR3 is TGTGCCAGTAGTATGTTGGGACAGAACACTGAAGCTTTCTTT. It encodes CASSMLGQNTEAFF.

The V gene is TRBV6-2 or TRBV6-3, the J gene TRBJ2-3; D remains ambiguous. This CDR3 has 12 amino acids. V was cut by 4 bases and J by 6 bases, with 8 bases left in between. CDR1 is MNHEY and CDR2 is SVGEGT in the germline V gene. The CDR3 DNA reads as TGTGCCAGCAGTTCCCAGGCGGATACGCAGTATTTT. It encodes CASSSQADTQYF.

This clone showed up just once. The chain joins TRBV3-1 (or the pseudogene TRBV3-2) to TRBJ1-5; D is uncertain. This CDR3 is built from 15 residues. Trimming cost V 4 bases and J 0 bases, with 10 bases left between them. Per the germline V gene, CDR1 is LGHDT and CDR2 is YNNKEL (reference sequence). CDR3 sequence: CASSPEVGSNQPQHF. In DNA form, the CDR3 reads TGTGCCAGCAGCCCGGAGGTTGGTAGCAATCAGCCCCAGCATTTT.

The rearrangement uses TRBV30 and TRBJ1-4, with a weak D call TRBD1 (5 bases). The CDR3 loop spans 13 amino acids. From germline, CDR1 is GTSNPN and CDR2 SVGIG (reference sequence). V lost 4 bases to trimming and J lost 7 bases, with 13 bases between them. DNA of the CDR3: TGTGCCTGGAAGGGGCTTGGGGTTGAAAAACTGTTTTTT. It encodes CAWKGLGVEKLFF.